Below are 5 T cell receptor beta chains sequenced from a single sample in a study of T cells in localized non-small cell lung cancer. Measured with immunoSEQ multiplex PCR; TCRdb has only the in-frame clones, and not every one. The sample includes 20,000 to 30,000 clones, more than 90% of them seen just once. The source material was peripheral blood, sampled before any cancer treatment. The receptor set was obtained from a man aged 40 to 75 with stage III squamous cell lung carcinoma.

The rearrangement links TRBV28 to TRBJ1-1; D call uncertain. Trimming left V 5 bases short and J 5 bases short, with 18 bases between. The V gene's germline CDR1 is MDHEN and CDR2 SYDVKM. CDR3 length: 15 residues. The CDR3 protein is CASSPVLGEGTEAFF. The DNA of the CDR3 is TGTGCCAGCAGTCCCGTTCTAGGAGAAGGGACTGAAGCTTTCTTT.

The chain uses TRBV5-1 and TRBJ2-5, with 8 nucleotides matching TRBD1. V lost 3 bases, J lost 1 base, and 11 bases stayed unmatched. This CDR3 has 17 residues. Germline V gene data show CDR1 as SGHRS and CDR2 as YFSETQ. The CDR3 region is CASSSVRGTGAQETQYF. CDR3 DNA: TGCGCCAGCAGCTCCGTTAGGGGGACAGGAGCCCAAGAGACCCAGTACTTC.

This clone was found once. Other DNA sequences in the same sample also yield this CDR3. This sequence joins TRBV5-5 and TRBJ2-5, with a tentative D call TRBD2 (6 bases). Germline CDR1 is SGHKS and CDR2 is YYEKEE (reference sequence). V lost 1 base to trimming and J lost 1 base, with 8 bases between them. The CDR3 consists of 14 residues. The CDR3 bases are TGTGCCAGCAGCTTGACCGGGGGCCAAGAGACCCAGTACTTC. It specifies CASSLTGGQETQYF. Full variable domain (remainder filled in from reference TRBV5-5 and TRBJ2-5): DAGVTQSPTHLIKTRGQQVTLRCSPISGHKSVSWYQQVLGQGPQFIFQYYEKEERGRGNFPDRFSARQFPNYSSELNVNALLLGDSALYLCASSLTGGQETQYFGPGTRLLVL.

This chain joins TRBV9 and TRBJ2-6; 8 positions agree with TRBD2. This CDR3 contains 18 residues. Germline trimming cut 1 base from V and 0 bases from J; bases unmatched to any gene: 6. Germline V lookup: CDR1 SGDLS, CDR2 YYNGEE. The CDR3 region has the DNA TGTGCCAGCAGCGTATCCGCGGGGGGCGACTCTGGGGCCAACGTCCTGACTTTC. Protein: CASSVSAGGDSGANVLTF.

This chain connects TRBV28 to TRBJ1-2; possibly TRBD1 for D (5 bases). Trimming shortened V by 3 bases and J by 8 bases, and 28 bases separated the two germline ends. Germline-derived CDR1 and CDR2 are MDHEN and SYDVKM. This CDR3 has 18 amino acids. The DNA for the CDR3 is TGTGCCAGCAGTTTGGTGGGAACGACAGCCCTTTACTCTGGGGGCTACACCTTC. Encoded protein: CASSLVGTTALYSGGYTF.